The clone carrying this T cell receptor (beta chain) was counted many times. Its antigen is unknown. The junction departs from the called germline gene at one end, perhaps through a read error. It was on clinical symptoms, serum thyroxine, TRAb, thyroid ultrasound and orbital computed tomography that diagnosis relied. Germline-derived CDR1 and CDR2 are SGHTA and FQGNSA. The CDR3 has 12 amino acids. As the template, RNA transcripts were used to amplify TCR beta CDR3 regions. HTBI-primed first-round RT-PCR preceded second-round multiplex PCR. TCRdb passed the multiplex PCR reads through MiXCR, listing each CDR3 protein once. The data hold about 640,000 distinct CDR3 sequences, with about 40% observed a single time. The sample belongs to a study of Graves' ophthalmopathy and Graves' hyperthyroidism. General study points: Blood repertoires reportedly contained most expanded thyroid clonotypes above 0.001 frequency. For separating ophthalmopathy from stable hyperthyroidism, a 13-signature model gave approximately 90% sensitivity and about 80% specificity.

This TCR came from an adult man with Graves' ophthalmopathy. V and J are TRBV7-2 and TRBJ2-7; possible D gene TRBD2, 5 bases. Input material: peripheral blood. The CDR3: CASSEGLYEQYF. The CDR3 nucleotides are TGCGCCAGCAGCGAGGGCCTCTACGAGCAGTACTTC.